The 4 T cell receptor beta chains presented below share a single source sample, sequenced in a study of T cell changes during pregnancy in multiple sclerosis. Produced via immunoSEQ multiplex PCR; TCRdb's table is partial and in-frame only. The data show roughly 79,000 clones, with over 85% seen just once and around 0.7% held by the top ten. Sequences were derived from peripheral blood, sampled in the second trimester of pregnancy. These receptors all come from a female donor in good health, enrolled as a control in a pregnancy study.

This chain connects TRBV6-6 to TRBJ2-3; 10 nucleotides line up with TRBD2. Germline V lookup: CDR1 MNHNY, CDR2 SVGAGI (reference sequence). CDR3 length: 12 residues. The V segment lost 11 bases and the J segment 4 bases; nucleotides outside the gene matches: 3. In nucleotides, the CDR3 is TGTGCCCTCGGGACTAGCGCAGATACGCAGTATTTT. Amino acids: CALGTSADTQYF.

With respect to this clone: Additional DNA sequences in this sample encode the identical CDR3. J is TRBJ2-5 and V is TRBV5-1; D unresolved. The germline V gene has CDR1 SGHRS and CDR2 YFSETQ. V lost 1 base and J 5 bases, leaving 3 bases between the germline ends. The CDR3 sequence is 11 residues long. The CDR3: CASSLQETQYF. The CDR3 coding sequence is TGCGCCAGCAGCTTGCAGGAGACCCAGTACTTC.

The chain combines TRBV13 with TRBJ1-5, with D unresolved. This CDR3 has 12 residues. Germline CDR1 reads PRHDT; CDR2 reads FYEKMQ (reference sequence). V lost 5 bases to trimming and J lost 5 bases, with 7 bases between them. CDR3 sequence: CASSIGHQPQHF. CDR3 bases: TGTGCCAGCAGCATTGGCCATCAGCCCCAGCATTTT. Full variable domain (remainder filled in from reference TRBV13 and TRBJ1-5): AAGVIQSPRHLIKEKRETATLKCYPIPRHDTVYWYQQGPGQDPQFLISFYEKMQSDKGSIPDRFSAQQFSDYHSELNMSSLELGDSALYFCASSIGHQPQHFGDGTRLSIL.

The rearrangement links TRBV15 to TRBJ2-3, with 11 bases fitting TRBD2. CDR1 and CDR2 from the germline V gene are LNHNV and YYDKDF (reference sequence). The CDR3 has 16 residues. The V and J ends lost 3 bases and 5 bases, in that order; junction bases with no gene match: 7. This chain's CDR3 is CATSRDSGGAGDTQYF. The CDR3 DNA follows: TGTGCCACCAGCAGGGATAGCGGGGGGGCGGGAGATACGCAGTATTTT.